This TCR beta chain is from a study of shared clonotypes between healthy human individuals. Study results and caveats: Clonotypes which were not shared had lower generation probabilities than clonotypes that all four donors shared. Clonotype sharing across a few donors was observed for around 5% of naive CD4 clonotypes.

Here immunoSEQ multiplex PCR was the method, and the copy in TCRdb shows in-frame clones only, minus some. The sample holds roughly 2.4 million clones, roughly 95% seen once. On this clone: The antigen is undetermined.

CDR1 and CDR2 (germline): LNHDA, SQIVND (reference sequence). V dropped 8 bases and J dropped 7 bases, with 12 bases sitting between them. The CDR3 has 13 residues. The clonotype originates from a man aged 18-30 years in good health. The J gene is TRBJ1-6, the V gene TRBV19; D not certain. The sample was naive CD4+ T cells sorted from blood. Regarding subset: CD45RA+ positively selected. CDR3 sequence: CASGQELNSPLHF. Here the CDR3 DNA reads TGTGCCAGTGGCCAGGAGCTAAATTCACCCCTCCACTTT.